This is a list of T cell receptor beta chains from one sample in a study of human T cells and chemical hapten exposure. TCRdb analysed the RACE reads with MiXCR anew, one entry per CDR3 protein. Of about 77,000 distinct CDR3 sequences in the sample, around 9.4% were seen once. The sequenced sample consisted of whole blood. These receptors originate from a female donor in good health. Some clones in this sample may be carry-over from other donors' samples. The CDR3 runs from the conserved cysteine through the conserved F or W. A D gene is named only where the DNA matches it firmly. Expanded clones are given a class, and other clones once, few, many or no size at all.

few	TRBV29-1	TRBJ1-2	TRBD1	TGCAGCGTTTCAGGGGGCGAATATGGCTACACCTTC	CSVSGGEYGYTF
-	TRBV7-2	TRBJ2-3	TRBD2	TGTGCCAGCAGGGCCGGGGCTAGCGGGGGGAGGGTTGGTGATACGCAGTATTTT	CASRAGASGGRVGDTQYF
many	TRBV7-2	TRBJ2-3	TRBD1	TGTGCCAGCAGCATAGCTCCGGGACAGGGGGTGTATTTT	CASSIAPGQGVYF
-	TRBV7-3	TRBJ1-5	-	TGTGCCAGCAGTCAAACCTTGAGAAATCAGCCCCAGCATTTT	CASSQTLRNQPQHF
many	TRBV29-1	TRBJ1-1	-	TGCAGCGTTGACTCACCGCTTGGGGCTGAAGCTTTCTTT	CSVDSPLGAEAFF
many	TRBV6-5	TRBJ1-2	-	TGTGCCAGCAGTTACACCGACCCCAACTATGGCTACACCTTC	CASSYTDPNYGYTF
many	TRBV5-1	TRBJ2-7	-	TGCGCCAGCAAGGCCACCGCCTACGAGCAGTACTTC	CASKATAYEQYF
-	TRBV6-1	TRBJ1-1	-	TGTGCCAGCAGTGGGGCCGCCGGGGTCTCGAACACTGAAGCTTTCTTT	CASSGAAGVSNTEAFF
-	TRBV3-1	TRBJ2-7	-	TGTGCCAGCAGCCAAGCGGCGATGAGCTCCGACGAGCAGTACTTC	CASSQAAMSSDEQYF
many	TRBV12-3/TRBV12-4	TRBJ1-2	-	TGTGCCAGCAGTTTAGGAGGTACGGGAGAGGCTAACTATGGCTACACCTTC	CASSLGGTGEANYGYTF
many	TRBV4-2	TRBJ2-1	TRBD2	TGTGCCAGCAGCCAAGGGCTCCAGCGGGGGGCCGACTCCTACAATGAGCAGTTCTTC	CASSQGLQRGADSYNEQFF
few	TRBV2	TRBJ2-6	TRBD1	TGTGCCAGCACTCCGGGACAGGGGGCTCCTGGGGCCAACGTCCTGACTTTC	CASTPGQGAPGANVLTF
-	TRBV20-1	TRBJ2-5	TRBD2	TGCAGTGCTTCCCCCCGGGGGGGGTGGAAGACCCAGTACTTC	CSASPRGGWKTQYF
many	TRBV7-2	TRBJ2-7	-	TGTGCCAGCAGCTTAGCTAGTCGAACCTACGAGCAGTACTTC	CASSLASRTYEQYF
many	TRBV29-1	TRBJ2-3	-	TGCAGCGTTGAGGGTGGAGGTAGAGGATCAGATACGCAGTATTTT	CSVEGGGRGSDTQYF
few	TRBV5-1	TRBJ1-2	-	TGCGCCAGCAGCTTGGGGTCAGACTATGGCTACACCTTC	CASSLGSDYGYTF
many	TRBV5-4	TRBJ2-7	-	TGTGCCAGCAGCCCCGGACGGACTTCCTCCTACGAGCAGTACTTC	CASSPGRTSSYEQYF
many	TRBV7-9	TRBJ2-1	-	TGTGCCAGCAGCTTAGCGGAAGCCTACAATGAGCAGTTCTTC	CASSLAEAYNEQFF
-	TRBV12-3/TRBV12-4	TRBJ2-3	TRBD2	TGTGCCAGCAGTTTAGCGGGGGCATCTAGCGGGGGCTCTAGCACAGATACGCAGTATTTT	CASSLAGASSGGSSTDTQYF
-	TRBV12-3/TRBV12-4	TRBJ1-2	TRBD1	TGTGCCAGCAGTCGCCTGACAGGGTGGGGCGATGGCTACACCTTC	CASSRLTGWGDGYTF
many	TRBV12-3/TRBV12-4	TRBJ2-3	TRBD1	TGTGCCAGCAGGGAGACAGGGGTTAATACAGATACGCAGTATTTT	CASRETGVNTDTQYF
many	TRBV29-1	TRBJ1-4	TRBD1	TGCAGCGTTGAAGATGCGGGGGGACAGGGAGGAAAACTGTTTTTT	CSVEDAGGQGGKLFF
-	TRBV7-6	TRBJ2-5	TRBD2	TGTGCCAGCAGCTTACTTAGCGGGGGACCCCAAGAGACCCAGTACTTC	CASSLLSGGPQETQYF
-	TRBV9	TRBJ1-1	-	TGTGCCAGCCACGAAGTGGGGGCGGGCACTGAAGCTTTCTTT	CASHEVGAGTEAFF
-	TRBV20-1	TRBJ1-5	-	TGCAGCGGAACCGGTAGCAATCAGCCCCAGCATTTT	CSGTGSNQPQHF
few	TRBV6-5	TRBJ2-2	-	TGTGCCAGGAGAACCACAGGATACACCGGGGAGCTGTTTTTT	CARRTTGYTGELFF
few	TRBV7-3	TRBJ2-7	-	TGTGCCAGCAGCGCCGGGACCAACCCCTACGAGCAGTACTTC	CASSAGTNPYEQYF
few	TRBV11-2	TRBJ2-7	TRBD2	TGTGCCAGCAGCCCGATTCGTAGGCGGGGGACCTACGAGCAGTACTTC	CASSPIRRRGTYEQYF
many	TRBV18	TRBJ1-6	-	TGTGCCAGCTCACGCCCCACGGAGAATTCACCCCTCCACTTT	CASSRPTENSPLHF
-	TRBV14	TRBJ2-1	TRBD1	TGTGCCAGCAGCCCCGACAGGGATGGTAGGAATGAGCAGTTCTTC	CASSPDRDGRNEQFF
many	TRBV12-3/TRBV12-4	TRBJ2-3	TRBD1	TGTGCCAGCAGTTCTCACAGGGGAGGCACAGATACGCAGTATTTT	CASSSHRGGTDTQYF
many	TRBV5-1	TRBJ2-3	TRBD2	TGCGCCAGCAGCTTGGCGGGACTAGCGGGGGCCACCCGCACAGATACGCAGTATTTT	CASSLAGLAGATRTDTQYF
few	TRBV6-5	TRBJ1-4	TRBD1	TGTGCCAGCAGTCGTGACAGGGGAGGGGAAAAACTGTTTTTT	CASSRDRGGEKLFF
-	TRBV11-1	TRBJ2-7	-	TGTGCCAGCAGCCAACGTAAAAAACAGGGAACCTCCGATGAGCAGTACTTC	CASSQRKKQGTSDEQYF
few	TRBV20-1	TRBJ1-1	-	TGCAGTGCTAGCTCCGTGATGGACACTGAAGCTTTCTTT	CSASSVMDTEAFF
many	TRBV21-1	TRBJ1-5	-	TGTGCCAGCAGCTACACCACGGGACACGGCCCGAGTAATCAGCCCCAGCATTTT	CASSYTTGHGPSNQPQHF
few	TRBV5-1	TRBJ1-1	-	TGCGCCAGCAGCTTCGCAGACTCTGATATGAACACTGAAGCTTTCTTT	CASSFADSDMNTEAFF
few	TRBV6-5	TRBJ2-3	TRBD1	TGTGCCAGCAGTCTTATACAGGGGCGAGGGGCAGATACGCAGTATTTT	CASSLIQGRGADTQYF
few	TRBV7-2	TRBJ1-1	-	TGTGCCAGCAGACCCGCAGGAGATCAAGCTTTCTTT	CASRPAGDQAFF
many	TRBV14	TRBJ1-1	-	TGTGCCAGCAGCCACCGGGACCAAGGTATGAACACTGAAGCTTTCTTT	CASSHRDQGMNTEAFF
-	TRBV5-1	TRBJ2-1	TRBD2	TGCGCCAGCAGCACCGGGACTAGCCCCTACAATGAGCAGTTCTTC	CASSTGTSPYNEQFF
-	TRBV18	TRBJ1-2	-	TGTGCCAGCTCACCAACGGCGGGGAATTACTATGGCTACACCTTC	CASSPTAGNYYGYTF
many	TRBV6-6	TRBJ1-4	TRBD1	TGTGCCAGCAGCCGTGGGACAGGAAATGAAAAACTGTTTTTT	CASSRGTGNEKLFF
few	TRBV7-9	TRBJ2-7	TRBD1	TGTGCCAGCAGCCCGCGGACCGGGACAGGGGGCTACGAGCAGTACTTC	CASSPRTGTGGYEQYF
-	TRBV5-1	TRBJ1-3	TRBD1	TGCGCCAGCAGCTTGGAGGGACAGATCTCTGGAAACACCATATATTTT	CASSLEGQISGNTIYF
many	TRBV6-2/TRBV6-3	TRBJ2-7	TRBD1	TGTGCCAGCAGCATACTCGGACAGGGTCGGTCCGAGCAGTACTTC	CASSILGQGRSEQYF
-	TRBV5-1	TRBJ2-3	TRBD2	TGCGCCAGCAGCTATTTAGCGGGGAGAGCCCCAGATACGCAGTATTTT	CASSYLAGRAPDTQYF
-	TRBV7-8	TRBJ2-5	TRBD1	TGTGCCAGCAGCACCAGACAGGGGGGGGTCCAAGAGACCCAGTACTTC	CASSTRQGGVQETQYF
many	TRBV21-1	TRBJ2-3	-	TGTGCCAGCAGCAAAGAGTCTAGGACTAGCGGGGCAAGCGGCACAGATACGCAGTATTTT	CASSKESRTSGASGTDTQYF